These 8 T cell receptor beta chains came from one sample sequenced in a study of spatial heterogeneity in lung cancer. One entry per CDR3 protein results from TCRdb running MiXCR on the 5' RACE reads. The sample consists of 4,900 or so distinct CDR3 sequences, 15% to 20% of them appearing once. The time point: sample taken at primary tumor resection. Whole RNA was taken from tumor, nontumor lung or frozen PBMC; it was then sequenced unsorted. Sequencing was performed on PBMCs, taken at surgery. The receptors originated from a male donor with early-stage non-small cell lung cancer.

Judged by abundance, this clonotype is medium-sized (0.01 to 0.1%). The chain recombines TRBV6-2 or TRBV6-3 with TRBJ2-7; 10 bases are a match to TRBD1. The CDR3 runs to 17 residues. V lost 7 bases to trimming and J lost 0 bases; unmatched junction nucleotides: 12. From germline, CDR1 is MNHEY and CDR2 SVGEGT. Written as DNA, the CDR3 is TGTGCCAGCAAAAAAGGGACAGGGGCGATCTTCTCCTACGAGCAGTACTTC. Translating gives CASKKGTGAIFSYEQYF.

This clonotype rates as medium-sized. The rearrangement links TRBV6-2 or TRBV6-3 to TRBJ2-1; a possible D gene is TRBD1 (6 bases). Germline V CDR1 and CDR2: MNHEY, SVGEGT. The CDR3 is 15 residues long. Trimming pared 7 bases from V and 6 bases from J, leaving 19 bases between. The CDR3 DNA reads as TGTGCCAGCACCACCCAACCCAACAGGGCCAATGAGCAGTTCTTC. Its protein product is CASTTQPNRANEQFF.

By frequency in the sample, this clonotype is medium-sized. The rearrangement joins TRBV29-1 to TRBJ2-3; a weak D match, TRBD1 (5 bases). The CDR3 has 16 amino acids. Trimming shortened V by 1 base and J by 1 base, and 15 bases separated the two germline ends. Germline assignment: CDR1 SQVTM and CDR2 ANQGSEA. CDR3 DNA: TGCAGCGTTGAAGGGGGCCGGACAAGAGGCACAGATACGCAGTATTTT. Translated: CSVEGGRTRGTDTQYF.

As for this clonotype: At one end, the junction sequence differs from germline, possibly due to a read error. CDR3 nucleotide sequence: TGTGCCACCAGTCTCAGGGGAGCTAATCCACCCCTCCACTTT. This encodes CATSLRGANPPLHF. The J gene is TRBJ1-6, the V gene TRBV24-1; D perhaps matches TRBD1 (6 bases). The CDR3 covers 14 residues. CDR1 and CDR2 (germline): KGHDR, SFDVKD.

Ten or more counts support this clonotype. The chain joins TRBV15 to TRBJ1-2; no clear D. The V and J ends lost 2 bases and 6 bases respectively, with 16 bases between them. The CDR3 consists of 15 residues. The germline V gene has CDR1 LNHNV and CDR2 YYDKDF (reference sequence). As DNA, the CDR3 is TGTGCCACCAGCAGAACGGGCCGGTCGTTCAATGGCTACACCTTC. Translated: CATSRTGRSFNGYTF.

V is TRBV28 and J is TRBJ1-2, with unresolved D. The CDR3 loop spans 13 amino acids. The germline CDR1 and CDR2 sequences are MDHEN and SYDVKM. Trimming removed 2 bases at V and 8 bases at J, with 12 bases between. The CDR3, as DNA: TGTGCCAGCAGTTTAGGGGAGTTAAGGGGCTACACCTTC. The encoded protein is CASSLGELRGYTF.

This clonotype was seen only a few times. The chain has TRBV10-3 and TRBJ2-7; 10 bases are shared with TRBD1. The CDR3 runs 13 residues. Germline V gives CDR1 ENHRY, CDR2 SYGVKD. The V gene end was trimmed by 11 bases and the J gene end by 3 bases; junction bases not matched to a gene: 7. DNA of the CDR3: TGTGCCGGAGGACAGGGGGGGGTCTACGAGCAGTACTTC. This codes for CAGGQGGVYEQYF.

This clonotype is deemed medium-sized. The V call is TRBV4-1, the J call TRBJ1-2, with D unclear. This CDR3 is built from 15 residues. With 4 bases removed from V and 0 bases from J, the gap between germline ends came to 12 bases. Germline V CDR1 and CDR2: MGHRA, YSYEKL. The DNA of the CDR3 is TGCGCCAGCAGCCCCTCGGGGAGCCCTAACTATGGCTACACCTTC. This codes for CASSPSGSPNYGYTF.